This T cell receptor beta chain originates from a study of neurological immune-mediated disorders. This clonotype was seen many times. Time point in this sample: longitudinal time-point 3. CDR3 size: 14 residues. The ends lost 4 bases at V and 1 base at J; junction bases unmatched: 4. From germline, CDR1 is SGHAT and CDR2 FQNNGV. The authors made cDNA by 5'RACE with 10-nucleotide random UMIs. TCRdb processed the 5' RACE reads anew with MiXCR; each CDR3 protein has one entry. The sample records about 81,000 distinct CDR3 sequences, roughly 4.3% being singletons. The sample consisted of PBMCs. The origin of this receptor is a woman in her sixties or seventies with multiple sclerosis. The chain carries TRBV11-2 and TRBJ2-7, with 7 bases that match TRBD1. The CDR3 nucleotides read TGTGCCAGCAGCTCCTCCAGGGGGTCCTACGAGCAGTACTTC. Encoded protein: CASSSSRGSYEQYF.